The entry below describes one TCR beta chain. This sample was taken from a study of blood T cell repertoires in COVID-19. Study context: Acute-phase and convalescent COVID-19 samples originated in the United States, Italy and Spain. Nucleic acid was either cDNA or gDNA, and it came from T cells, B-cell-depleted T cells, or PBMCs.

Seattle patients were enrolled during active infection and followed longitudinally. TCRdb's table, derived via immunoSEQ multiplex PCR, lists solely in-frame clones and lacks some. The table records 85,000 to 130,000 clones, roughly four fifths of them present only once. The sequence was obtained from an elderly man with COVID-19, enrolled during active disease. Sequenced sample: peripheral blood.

The CDR3 DNA reads TGTGCCAGCAGTTTTGGAGAACAGGGGGGATACGAGACCCAGTACTTC. It encodes CASSFGEQGGYETQYF. The chain is built from TRBV28 and TRBJ2-5, with TRBD1 matching 8 bases. V was pared by 3 bases and J by 5 bases, with 11 bases of the junction left unmatched. This CDR3 contains 16 residues. From germline, CDR1 is MDHEN and CDR2 SYDVKM.